This T cell receptor beta chain was captured by sequencing in a study of blood T cell repertoires in COVID-19. Using immunoSEQ multiplex PCR, the repertoire was profiled, and TCRdb retains in-frame clones only, with some absent. The sample yields over 200,000 clones, 80% to 95% seen once. V shed 4 bases, J shed 5 bases, and the junction held 8 bases outside the gene matches. The CDR3 length is 15 residues. Germline CDR1 is SGHRS and CDR2 is YFSETQ. The chain joins TRBV5-1 to TRBJ2-1; TRBD1 matches at 8 bases. Sequenced sample: peripheral blood. The origin of this receptor is a man aged 55 to 69 with COVID-19, enrolled during active disease. In DNA form, the CDR3 reads TGCGCCAGCAGCCTAGACAGGGGAGCCAACAATGAGCAGTTCTTC. Amino acid sequence: CASSLDRGANNEQFF.